This T cell receptor (beta chain) was found in a study of cytomegalovirus exposure and HLA in healthy donors. With 0 bases clipped from V and 9 bases from J, the junction kept 7 bases outside the gene matches. This CDR3 has 15 amino acids. Germline CDR1 and CDR2: SGDLS and YYNGEE. Note on this clone: The antigen remains undetermined.

The PCR ran on 60 Vbeta and 13 Jbeta primers. The repertoire was sequenced with immunoSEQ multiplex PCR; TCRdb's copy has only in-frame clones and lacks some. The data contain 140,000 or so clones, roughly 80% of them singletons. Findings of the study overall: The study listed approximately 170 cytomegalovirus-associated TCR beta chains. A link between a missense DCLRE1C variant and TCR beta V- and J-gene trimming emerged from a later analysis.

The sample was PBMCs. J is TRBJ2-1 and V is TRBV9; 9 positions match TRBD1. The TCR comes from a male donor in good health and CMV-seronegative. The CDR3 here is CASSVEGQGPAEQFF. The CDR3 DNA is TGTGCCAGCAGCGTAGAAGGACAGGGGCCCGCTGAGCAGTTCTTC. Looking up the rest from reference TRBV9 and TRBJ2-1 gives the full variable domain: DSGVTQTPKHLITATGQRVTLRCSPRSGDLSVYWYQQSLDQGLQFLIQYYNGEERAKGNILERFSAQQFPDLHSELNLSSLELGDSALYFCASSVEGQGPAEQFFGPGTRLTVL.